Below are 25 T cell receptor beta chains sequenced from a single sample in a study of blood T cell repertoires in COVID-19 (dated by TCRdb to between 2020 and 2021). Libraries were prepared through the immunoSEQ multiplex PCR assay. The table was pulled from immuneACCESS by TCRdb, which kept in-frame rearrangements only. Such tables lose some clones; where checked, under half of the loss comes from unresolved V genes, and the rest has no known cause. For this sample the table gives 90,000 to 110,000 clones, of which 85% to 90% were detected only once. The ten largest clones add up to around 4.1% of the sample. Specimen: peripheral blood. The receptors were gathered from a man between 50 and 59 years old with acute or convalescent COVID-19.

Of note for this clone: Other DNA sequences from this sample encode an identical CDR3 as well. V and J are TRBV7-9 and TRBJ1-2; 7 nucleotides match TRBD1. Per the germline V gene, CDR1 is SEHNR and CDR2 is FQNEAQ (reference sequence). Losses at the gene ends were 1 base for V and 4 bases for J; bases not matched to a gene: 0. This CDR3 region has 13 residues. This CDR3 is CASSLGQGYGYTF. The CDR3 DNA reads as TGTGCCAGCAGCTTAGGACAGGGCTATGGCTACACCTTC.

The chain is built from TRBV15 and TRBJ2-7, with 9 bases that match TRBD2. The germline V gene encodes CDR1 LNHNV and CDR2 YYDKDF (reference sequence). The CDR3 consists of 16 residues. Unmatched junction bases numbered 8, after V lost 0 bases and J lost 5 bases. The CDR3 DNA follows: TGTGCCACCAGCAGAGATGGCGGGAGGGCCCTGAACGAGCAGTACTTC. The encoded protein is CATSRDGGRALNEQYF.

The V call is TRBV10-2, the J call TRBJ2-5; TRBD2 matches at 10 bases. J lost 7 bases, V lost 6 bases, and 20 bases had no gene match. The CDR3 runs 18 residues. Looked up from germline, CDR1 is WSHSY and CDR2 is SAAADI. CDR3 residues: CASRPSGGASGSFGTQYF. Written as DNA, the CDR3 is TGCGCCAGCAGGCCCAGCGGGGGAGCTAGCGGGAGTTTTGGGACCCAGTACTTC.

The genes are TRBV19 and TRBJ1-6; no definite D call. The V end lost 3 bases, the J end lost 8 bases, and 14 bases lay between the germline ends. CDR1 is LNHDA, CDR2 SQIVND, per germline (reference sequence). The CDR3 has 15 residues. Written as DNA, the CDR3 is TGTGCCAGTAGTATCCGGGAACTAAGGGATTCACCCCTCCACTTT. Encoded protein: CASSIRELRDSPLHF.

The chain links TRBV12-5 to TRBJ1-1; D unclear. Trimming removed 2 bases from V and 1 base from J, with 5 bases in between. Germline V gives CDR1 LGHNT, CDR2 FRNRAP. This CDR3 region has 13 residues. CDR3 in amino acids: CASGLQENTEAFF. The DNA of the CDR3 is TGTGCTAGTGGTTTGCAGGAGAACACTGAAGCTTTCTTT.

This rearrangement joins TRBV19 to TRBJ2-5; maybe TRBD2 (7 bases). The V and J ends lost 2 bases and 1 base respectively, with 17 bases between them. This CDR3 is built from 17 residues. From germline, CDR1 is LNHDA and CDR2 SQIVND (reference sequence). DNA for the CDR3: TGTGCCAGTAGTATACTTTGGGCAGGGGAGGGCCAAGAGACCCAGTACTTC. It is translated as CASSILWAGEGQETQYF.

This chain uses TRBV6-6 with TRBJ2-7; no definite D call. The CDR3 has 12 amino acids. Per germline, CDR1 MNHNY and CDR2 SVGAGI (reference sequence). V was cut by 2 bases and J by 6 bases, with 8 bases left in between. In DNA form, the CDR3 reads TGTGCCAGCAGTTACCCAAGCCCCGAGCAGTACTTC. Translated: CASSYPSPEQYF.

This chain connects TRBV7-2 to TRBJ1-5; D remains ambiguous. The CDR3 extends over 15 amino acids. Between the trimmed V and J ends, which lost 5 bases and 9 bases, there was a span of 20 bases. Per germline, CDR1 SGHTA and CDR2 FQGNSA. As DNA, the CDR3 is TGTGCCAGCAGCCCCACAGTATCGGATGCTCTGCCCCAGCATTTT. This gives the protein CASSPTVSDALPQHF.

The chain is built from TRBV28 and TRBJ1-3; a weak D match, TRBD1 (6 bases). V dropped 3 bases and J dropped 6 bases, with 15 bases sitting between them. The CDR3 contains 15 residues. CDR1 is MDHEN, CDR2 SYDVKM, per germline. The CDR3 here is CASSFLGQMKNTIYF. The CDR3 DNA sequence: TGTGCCAGCAGTTTTTTGGGACAAATGAAAAACACCATATATTTT.

V gene TRBV9 combines with J gene TRBJ2-1, with D perhaps TRBD2 (5 bases). The CDR3 consists of 16 residues. Between the trimmed V and J ends, which lost 3 bases and 3 bases, there was a span of 16 bases. Germline loops: CDR1 SGDLS, CDR2 YYNGEE. Here the CDR3 DNA reads TGTGCCAGCAGCGCCCTAGTAGCGCAGTTCTACAATGAGCAGTTCTTC. The encoded protein is CASSALVAQFYNEQFF. The entire variable domain, with the rest obtained from reference TRBV9 and TRBJ2-1, is as follows: DSGVTQTPKHLITATGQRVTLRCSPRSGDLSVYWYQQSLDQGLQFLIQYYNGEERAKGNILERFSAQQFPDLHSELNLSSLELGDSALYFCASSALVAQFYNEQFFGPGTRLTVL.

CDR3 loop: CASSLGEQFF. CDR3 DNA sequence: TGTGCCAGCAGTCTTGGCGAGCAGTTCTTC. This chain links TRBV12-3 or TRBV12-4 with TRBJ2-1; no reliable D call. Trimming took 5 bases from V and 10 from J, leaving 6 bases between them. The CDR3 runs 10 residues.

This rearrangement joins TRBV3-1 (or the pseudogene TRBV3-2) to TRBJ2-3, with a tentative D call TRBD2 (6 bases). This CDR3 comprises 15 residues. CDR1 and CDR2 from the germline V gene are LGHDT and YNNKEL (reference sequence). V was cut by 8 bases and J by 2 bases, with 17 bases left in between. The DNA of the CDR3 is TGTGCCAGCTCAAGGGGAGGCGGGTACACAGATACGCAGTATTTT. This translates into CASSRGGGYTDTQYF.

The chain uses TRBV28 and TRBJ2-7; TRBD2 matches at 7 bases. Unmatched junction bases numbered 7, after V lost 8 bases and J lost 3 bases. From germline, CDR1 is MDHEN and CDR2 SYDVKM. The CDR3 sequence is 13 residues long. In nucleotides, the CDR3 is TGTGCCAGCGGCGGGAGCGGAAACTACGAGCAGTACTTC. Encoded protein: CASGGSGNYEQYF.

The chain has TRBV9 and TRBJ2-2, with D possibly TRBD1 on 6 matching bases. There are 13 residues in the CDR3. Trimming took off 8 bases at V and 7 bases at J, with 15 bases between the two ends. CDR1 SGDLS and CDR2 YYNGEE come from the germline V gene. The CDR3: CASRSGAGGELFF. The CDR3, as DNA: TGTGCCAGTCGGTCAGGGGCGGGCGGGGAGCTGTTTTTT.

In its sample, this clone was seen once. Its ends do not fully match the called genes, so a read error is possible. The chain links TRBV5-6 to TRBJ1-6; D perhaps matches TRBD1 (6 bases). This CDR3 spans 14 amino acids. Germline CDR1 SGHDT, CDR2 YYEEEE. The CDR3: CASSLASRGATLDF. The CDR3 DNA follows: TGTGCCAGCAGCTTGGCTTCACGGGGGGCAACCCTCGACTTT.

This sequence joins TRBV5-1 and TRBJ1-2; tentative D call: TRBD1 (6 bases). The germline V gene encodes CDR1 SGHRS and CDR2 YFSETQ. V lost 0 bases to trimming and J lost 3 bases, with 12 bases between them. This CDR3 comprises 15 residues. The chain's CDR3 is CASSLGGGRDYGYTF. The CDR3 DNA reads as TGCGCCAGCAGCTTGGGCGGGGGGCGAGACTATGGCTACACCTTC.

This chain links TRBV18 with TRBJ2-7; D is perhaps TRBD1 (5 bases). CDR1 is KGHSH, CDR2 LQKENI, per germline. The CDR3 spans 13 residues. V lost 3 bases and J 5 bases, leaving 11 bases between the germline ends. The CDR3 nucleotides read TGTGCCAGCTCACCGGGCAGGGCCAACGAGCAGTACTTC. The encoded protein is CASSPGRANEQYF. The full variable domain, in which reference TRBV18 and TRBJ2-7 provide the parts outside the CDR3, is NAGVMQNPRHLVRRRGQEARLRCSPMKGHSHVYWYRQLPEEGLKFMVYLQKENIIDESGMPKERFSAEFPKEGPSILRIQQVVRGDSAAYFCASSPGRANEQYFGPGTRLTVT.

The chain recombines TRBV6-4 with TRBJ2-1, with 12 bases lining up with TRBD2. Germline V gives CDR1 MRHNA, CDR2 SNTAGT. The V and J ends lost 5 bases and 6 bases, in that order; junction bases with no gene match: 2. This CDR3 region has 14 residues. The CDR3 spells CASSRLAGANEQFF. CDR3 DNA sequence: TGTGCCAGCAGTAGACTAGCGGGAGCCAATGAGCAGTTCTTC.

Here the CDR3 reads CAGGSTAKNIQYF. CDR3 in DNA: TGCGCCGGGGGGAGTACAGCCAAAAACATTCAGTACTTC. This rearrangement joins TRBV10-1 to TRBJ2-4; a possible D gene is TRBD2 (6 bases). Trimming shortened V by 11 bases and J by 0 bases, and 11 bases separated the two germline ends. The CDR3 is 13 residues long. CDR1 and CDR2 from the germline V gene are WNHNN and SYGVQD (reference sequence).

The chain carries TRBV19 and TRBJ2-7; D call uncertain. This CDR3 has 11 residues. CDR1 is LNHDA and CDR2 is SQIVND in the germline V gene (reference sequence). V was trimmed by 4 bases and J by 6 bases, leaving 7 bases between them. CDR3 loop: CASSKTGEQYF. CDR3 DNA sequence: TGTGCCAGTAGTAAAACTGGCGAGCAGTACTTC.

The chain uses TRBV19 and TRBJ1-2, with 8 bases identical to TRBD1. CDR3 size: 15 residues. Germline CDR1 is LNHDA and CDR2 is SQIVND (reference sequence). The J segment lost 2 bases and the V segment lost 5 bases, leaving 7 bases of the junction unmatched. CDR3 residues: CASSPDRGRNYGYTF. CDR3 coding DNA: TGTGCCAGTAGTCCCGACAGGGGCAGGAACTATGGCTACACCTTC.

The V gene is TRBV7-2, the J gene TRBJ2-7; 7 positions agree with TRBD2. The ends lost 1 base at V and 6 bases at J; junction bases unmatched: 0. The length of the CDR3 is 12 residues. Per the germline V gene, CDR1 is SGHTA and CDR2 is FQGNSA. CDR3 region: CASSLGGSEQYF. The DNA for the CDR3 is TGTGCCAGCAGCTTAGGCGGGAGCGAGCAGTACTTC.

As to this clone: The sample contains more than one DNA sequence encoding this CDR3. The chain recombines TRBV12-5 with TRBJ2-7, with D perhaps matching TRBD2 (6 bases). The germline V and J ends were trimmed by 5 bases and 5 bases, with 16 bases remaining between them. Germline CDR1 is LGHNT and CDR2 is FRNRAP. This CDR3 is built from 14 residues. CDR3: CASGTPGGVNEQYF. The DNA of the CDR3 is TGTGCTAGTGGTACCCCGGGCGGGGTAAACGAGCAGTACTTC.

The V call is TRBV5-6, the J call TRBJ2-1; 10 bases line up with TRBD2. V was clipped by 2 bases and J by 5 bases; unmatched bases: 1. Germline-derived CDR1 and CDR2 are SGHDT and YYEEEE. The CDR3 extends over 14 amino acids. CDR3 DNA sequence: TGTGCCAGCAGCTTTGGACTAGCGGACAATGAGCAGTTCTTC. This translates into CASSFGLADNEQFF.

The chain has TRBV6-1 and TRBJ2-1, with 9 bases aligning to TRBD2. The CDR3 has 15 residues. Losses at the gene ends were 3 bases for V and 4 bases for J; bases not matched to a gene: 4. Germline loops: CDR1 MNHNS, CDR2 SASEGT. CDR3 nucleotide sequence: TGTGCCAGCAGTGATCGGCGGGGGGGGTACAATGAGCAGTTCTTC. It codes for CASSDRRGGYNEQFF.